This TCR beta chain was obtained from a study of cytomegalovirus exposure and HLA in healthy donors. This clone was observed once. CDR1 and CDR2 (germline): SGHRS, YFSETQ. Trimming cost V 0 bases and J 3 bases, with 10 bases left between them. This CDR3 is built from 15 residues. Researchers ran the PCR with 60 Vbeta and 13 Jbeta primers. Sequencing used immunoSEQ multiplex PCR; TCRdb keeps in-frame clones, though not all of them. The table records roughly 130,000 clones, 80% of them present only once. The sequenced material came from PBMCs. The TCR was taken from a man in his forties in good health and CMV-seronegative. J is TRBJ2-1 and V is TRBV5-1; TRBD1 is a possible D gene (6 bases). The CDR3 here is CASSLAQGIYNEQFF. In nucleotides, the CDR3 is TGCGCCAGCAGCTTGGCCCAGGGGATCTACAATGAGCAGTTCTTC.